These 30 T cell receptor beta chains share one sample of origin, sequenced in a study of blood T cell repertoires in COVID-19 (dated by TCRdb to about 2020). Receptor amplification or capture employed the immunoSEQ multiplex PCR assay. Entries here come from immuneACCESS through TCRdb and include only in-frame sequences with V and J called. Some clones fail to appear in such tables; in the studies checked, an unresolved V gene covers under half of the shortfall, and the cause of the remainder is unknown. The sample has roughly 40,000 clones on record, about 86% of them singletons. Of the sample, more than 50% falls within the top ten clones. The specimen was peripheral blood. The receptors were gathered from a man between 65 and 85 years old with acute or convalescent COVID-19.

This chain uses TRBV28 with TRBJ1-3; D possibly corresponds to TRBD1 (5 bases). Trimming took off 6 bases at V and 0 bases at J, with 15 bases between the two ends. Germline V CDR1 and CDR2: MDHEN, SYDVKM. The CDR3 is made up of 16 amino acids. The DNA for the CDR3 is TGTGCCAGCAGCGCGCACGTGGGGGGCTCTGGAAACACCATATATTTT. Its protein product is CASSAHVGGSGNTIYF.

V and J are TRBV7-2 and TRBJ1-5; 7 bases agree with TRBD1. The CDR3 is 15 residues long. The ends lost 1 base at V and 4 bases at J; junction bases unmatched: 4. Germline-derived CDR1 and CDR2 are SGHTA and FQGNSA. CDR3 nucleotides: TGTGCCAGCAGCTTAGTTAGACAGGGAAATCAGCCCCAGCATTTT. Protein sequence: CASSLVRQGNQPQHF.

This clone has more than one count but fewer than ten. This chain links TRBV10-3 with TRBJ2-2; perhaps TRBD1 as D (6 bases). Trimming took off 6 bases at V and 2 bases at J, with 13 bases between the two ends. CDR3 length equals 15 residues. Germline V gene data show CDR1 as ENHRY and CDR2 as SYGVKD. CDR3 sequence reads: CAISTRGLNTGELFF. The CDR3 DNA is TGTGCCATCAGCACCAGGGGCCTCAACACCGGGGAGCTGTTTTTT.

The gene calls are TRBV19 and TRBJ1-1; D is undetermined. The germline V gene encodes CDR1 LNHDA and CDR2 SQIVND (reference sequence). This CDR3 has 13 amino acids. V lost 7 bases to trimming and J lost 6 bases, with 15 bases between them. CDR3 in amino acids: CASTAIPGAEAFF. DNA of the CDR3: TGTGCCAGTACCGCGATCCCCGGGGCTGAAGCTTTCTTT.

The table lists this clone with a count of one. This rearrangement joins TRBV5-5 to TRBJ1-6; D is possibly TRBD1 (6 bases). Germline V CDR1 and CDR2: SGHKS, YYEKEE (reference sequence). The CDR3 covers 15 residues. V was trimmed by 4 bases and J by 10 bases, leaving 18 bases between them. The chain's CDR3 is CASSTGTRKNSPLHF. CDR3 DNA: TGTGCCAGCAGCACCGGGACACGTAAAAACTCACCCCTCCACTTT.

This chain links TRBV6-2 or TRBV6-3 with TRBJ2-1, with 11 bases identical to TRBD2. V was pared by 0 bases and J by 4 bases, with 11 bases of the junction left unmatched. Germline assignment: CDR1 MNHEY and CDR2 SVGEGT. The CDR3 has 19 amino acids. The CDR3: CASSYSMGLAETRYNEQFF. The CDR3, as DNA: TGTGCCAGCAGTTACTCGATGGGACTAGCGGAAACGAGGTACAATGAGCAGTTCTTC.

The chain recombines TRBV15 with TRBJ2-7, with 8 bases that match TRBD2. Looked up from germline, CDR1 is LNHNV and CDR2 is YYDKDF (reference sequence). The CDR3 covers 14 residues. The V gene end was trimmed by 4 bases and the J gene end by 3 bases; junction bases not matched to a gene: 5. The chain's CDR3 is CATSNPGTSYEQYF. CDR3 DNA: TGTGCCACCAGCAACCCCGGGACTAGCTACGAGCAGTACTTC.

J is TRBJ2-3 and V is TRBV19; 11 nucleotides align to TRBD2. The trim removed 6 bases at V and 2 bases at J, leaving 4 bases unmatched. The CDR3 length is 15 residues. Looked up from germline, CDR1 is LNHDA and CDR2 is SQIVND (reference sequence). The CDR3 DNA is TGTGCCAGTAGGATTAGCGGGAGGGCCACAGATACGCAGTATTTT. Amino acids: CASRISGRATDTQYF.

This clone was detected only once. The chain combines TRBV5-5 with TRBJ1-3; D possibly corresponds to TRBD1 (6 bases). CDR3 length: 16 amino acids. CDR1 is SGHKS and CDR2 is YYEKEE in the germline V gene (reference sequence). V was shortened by 6 bases and J by 4 bases, with 20 bases between the two germline ends. CDR3 in amino acids: CASNVGTGSAGNTIYF. In DNA form, the CDR3 reads TGTGCCAGCAACGTGGGAACAGGGTCAGCAGGAAACACCATATATTTT.

This clone has a handful of counts. The chain carries TRBV27 and TRBJ2-3, with D tentatively TRBD2 (6 bases). Germline loops: CDR1 MNHEY, CDR2 SMNVEV (reference sequence). Trimming took 8 bases from V and 3 from J, leaving 18 bases between them. This CDR3 region has 15 residues. This CDR3 is CASGPPAGRTDTQYF. CDR3 DNA: TGTGCCAGCGGACCGCCTGCGGGACGGACAGATACGCAGTATTTT.

The chain recombines TRBV7-2 with TRBJ1-1; weak D call: TRBD1 (6 bases). V was trimmed by 6 bases and J by 3 bases, leaving 14 bases between them. Germline loops: CDR1 SGHTA, CDR2 FQGNSA. The length of the CDR3 is 14 residues. The CDR3 protein is CASSQYREHTEAFF. Written as DNA, the CDR3 is TGTGCCAGCAGTCAATACAGGGAGCACACTGAAGCTTTCTTT.

The V and J genes are TRBV29-1 and TRBJ2-1; D is undetermined. CDR1 is SQVTM and CDR2 is ANQGSEA in the germline V gene. Trimming shortened V by 3 bases and J by 1 base, and 13 bases separated the two germline ends. CDR3 length: 15 amino acids. The CDR3 region has the DNA TGCAGCGTTGACAACGGTCCGAGGTCCTACAATGAGCAGTTCTTC. Translation gives CSVDNGPRSYNEQFF.

With regard to this clone: Distinct nucleotide sequences in the sample also encode this CDR3. The rearrangement joins TRBV27 to TRBJ2-5; TRBD1 might be the D (6 bases). The germline V and J ends were trimmed by 5 bases and 5 bases, with 12 bases remaining between them. CDR3 length equals 13 residues. In germline, CDR1 is MNHEY, CDR2 SMNVEV (reference sequence). Here the CDR3 reads CASSLRGLETQYF. The CDR3 DNA reads TGTGCCAGCAGTCTCAGGGGCCTGGAGACCCAGTACTTC.

This clone was seen a single time. This chain uses TRBV6-1 with TRBJ1-2; 7 bases fit TRBD1. The CDR3 runs to 17 residues. Germline V lookup: CDR1 MNHNS, CDR2 SASEGT. J was trimmed by 1 base and V by 3 bases; bases with no gene match: 11. This CDR3 is CASSDVTGLVGNYGYTF. The CDR3 DNA is TGTGCCAGCAGTGATGTGACAGGGCTCGTGGGTAACTATGGCTACACCTTC.

The rearrangement uses TRBV7-2 and TRBJ1-2; D may be TRBD1 (6 bases). Per germline, CDR1 SGHTA and CDR2 FQGNSA. This CDR3 comprises 14 residues. The ends were cut back, 1 base at V and 4 bases at J, with 10 bases in the middle. The DNA for the CDR3 is TGTGCCAGCAGCTTAGAGGGCAGGGGCTATGGCTACACCTTC. Residues: CASSLEGRGYGYTF.

This chain joins TRBV28 and TRBJ1-5, with 9 bases fitting TRBD1. In germline, CDR1 is MDHEN, CDR2 SYDVKM. The CDR3 runs 17 residues. The V segment lost 7 bases and the J segment 7 bases; nucleotides outside the gene matches: 17. CDR3: CASKRGTTGTGRQPQHF. Here the CDR3 DNA reads TGTGCCAGCAAAAGGGGAACAACCGGGACAGGGCGCCAGCCCCAGCATTTT.

This chain links TRBV9 with TRBJ2-2; 8 nucleotides align to TRBD1. Germline trimming cut 2 bases from V and 5 bases from J; bases unmatched to any gene: 5. The CDR3 consists of 15 residues. Germline assignment: CDR1 SGDLS and CDR2 YYNGEE. The DNA for the CDR3 is TGTGCCAGCAGCGTTCAGGGGGCGCCTACCGGGGAGCTGTTTTTT. Its translation is CASSVQGAPTGELFF.

The chain recombines TRBV7-8 with TRBJ2-1; 9 bases are a match to TRBD2. The V gene end was trimmed by 3 bases and the J gene end by 7 bases; junction bases not matched to a gene: 4. The CDR3 extends over 14 amino acids. Per germline, CDR1 SGHVS and CDR2 FQNEAQ. CDR3 DNA sequence: TGTGCCAGCAGCTTGGCTAGCGGGATTAATGAGCAGTTCTTC. It yields the protein CASSLASGINEQFF.

This clone has only a few counts. This chain uses TRBV7-6 with TRBJ1-1; 7 bases line up with TRBD1. Germline V CDR1 and CDR2: SGHVS, FNYEAQ. The J segment lost 4 bases and the V segment lost 4 bases, leaving 3 bases of the junction unmatched. This CDR3 spans 13 amino acids. The CDR3 DNA sequence: TGTGCCAGCAGCTCAGACAGGGCCACTGAAGCTTTCTTT. Its translation: CASSSDRATEAFF.

This chain uses TRBV7-2 with TRBJ2-5; 9 positions agree with TRBD1. The CDR3 length is 14 residues. J was trimmed by 3 bases and V by 3 bases; bases with no gene match: 2. Germline V gives CDR1 SGHTA, CDR2 FQGNSA. CDR3: CASSLGQGEETQYF. In DNA form, the CDR3 reads TGTGCCAGCAGCTTGGGACAGGGAGAAGAGACCCAGTACTTC.

This clone was observed once. This sequence joins TRBV10-2 and TRBJ1-1; D is undetermined. This CDR3 comprises 14 residues. Trimming removed 3 bases at V and 2 bases at J, with 10 bases between. Germline V CDR1 and CDR2: WSHSY, SAAADI. CDR3 loop: CASSEETGNTEAFF. CDR3 in DNA: TGCGCCAGCAGTGAAGAGACTGGAAACACTGAAGCTTTCTTT.

This clone was seen more than once but under ten times. The CDR3 nucleotides read TGTGCCAGCGGCAACGTCGGACAGGCGGCGAAAAACATTCAGTACTTC. Translation: CASGNVGQAAKNIQYF. The genes are TRBV11-2 and TRBJ2-4, with TRBD1 matching over 7 bases. Germline assignment: CDR1 SGHAT and CDR2 FQNNGV. V lost 8 bases and J lost 4; bases outside the gene matches: 14. The CDR3 runs 16 residues.

This chain connects TRBV6-1 to TRBJ1-1; TRBD1 is a possible D gene (5 bases). The CDR3 contains 16 residues. Germline-derived CDR1 and CDR2 are MNHNS and SASEGT. Trimming left V 2 bases short and J 4 bases short, with 17 bases between. CDR3 bases: TGTGCCAGCAGTGAACTTGGTTCAGGGCGAGGCACTGAAGCTTTCTTT. Protein: CASSELGSGRGTEAFF.

The chain joins TRBV30 to TRBJ1-2; the D gene is possibly TRBD1 (5 bases). The CDR3 length is 14 residues. V lost 0 bases and J lost 8, with 16 bases in between. Germline CDR1 GTSNPN, CDR2 SVGIG (reference sequence). Here the CDR3 reads CAWSVRQGSGGYTF. CDR3 sequence (DNA): TGTGCCTGGAGTGTAAGGCAGGGTTCAGGGGGCTACACCTTC.

The rearrangement joins TRBV11-2 to TRBJ2-3, with D tentatively TRBD1 (6 bases). CDR1 and CDR2 from the germline V gene are SGHAT and FQNNGV. V was trimmed by 0 bases and J by 4 bases, leaving 8 bases between them. The CDR3 consists of 14 residues. The CDR3 DNA follows: TGTGCCAGCAGCTTAGATCAGGGGCCAGATACGCAGTATTTT. It yields the protein CASSLDQGPDTQYF.

The chain recombines TRBV18 with TRBJ1-5, with D perhaps matching TRBD1 (5 bases). V shed 3 bases and J shed 1 base, with 7 bases lying between them. Germline V CDR1 and CDR2: KGHSH, LQKENI. This CDR3 contains 14 residues. The CDR3 bases are TGTGCCAGCTCACCGGCAGGGAGCAATCAGCCCCAGCATTTT. This translates into CASSPAGSNQPQHF.

This clone was found once. V usage is TRBV3-1 (or the pseudogene TRBV3-2) and J usage is TRBJ2-5; 8 bases match TRBD2. This CDR3 comprises 16 residues. V was clipped by 2 bases and J by 2 bases; unmatched bases: 7. Germline assignment: CDR1 LGHDT and CDR2 YNNKEL (reference sequence). The CDR3 DNA sequence: TGTGCCAGCAGCCAAAGGTTGACGGGAGGGCAAGAGACCCAGTACTTC. It is translated as CASSQRLTGGQETQYF.

The chain recombines TRBV5-6 with TRBJ2-1; 12 bases are a match to TRBD2. The CDR3 spans 16 residues. The germline CDR1 and CDR2 sequences are SGHDT and YYEEEE. Trimming took 4 bases from V and 6 from J; bases not matched to a gene: 8. The CDR3 protein is CASSLWLAGGPNEQFF. The DNA for the CDR3 is TGTGCCAGCAGCCTCTGGCTAGCGGGGGGGCCCAATGAGCAGTTCTTC.

This rearrangement joins TRBV5-5 to TRBJ1-1; D perhaps matches TRBD1 (6 bases). This CDR3 region has 14 residues. V shed 5 bases and J shed 2 bases, with 13 bases lying between them. Germline CDR1 SGHKS, CDR2 YYEKEE (reference sequence). The CDR3 DNA follows: TGTGCCAGCAGTAACCGGGACACCAACACTGAAGCTTTCTTT. It codes for CASSNRDTNTEAFF.

The table lists this clone with a count of one. J is TRBJ1-6 and V is TRBV5-5, with no clear D. The V gene's germline CDR1 is SGHKS and CDR2 YYEKEE (reference sequence). Deletions cut 0 bases from V and 7 bases from J, with 5 bases between. CDR3 length: 13 amino acids. The CDR3 loop is CASSLGANSPLHF. The CDR3 DNA sequence: TGTGCCAGCAGCTTGGGAGCGAATTCACCCCTCCACTTT.